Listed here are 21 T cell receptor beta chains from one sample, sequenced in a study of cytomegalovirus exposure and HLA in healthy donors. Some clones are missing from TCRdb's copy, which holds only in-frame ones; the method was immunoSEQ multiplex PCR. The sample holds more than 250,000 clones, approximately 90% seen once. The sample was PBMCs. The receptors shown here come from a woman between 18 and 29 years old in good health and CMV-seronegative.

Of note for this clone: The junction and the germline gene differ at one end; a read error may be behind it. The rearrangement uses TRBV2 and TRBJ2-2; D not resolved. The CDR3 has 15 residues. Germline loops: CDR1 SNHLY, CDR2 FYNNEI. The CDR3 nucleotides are TGTGCCAGCAGCGACCCCACAGTGAACGCCGGGGAGCTGTTTTTT. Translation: CASSDPTVNAGELFF.

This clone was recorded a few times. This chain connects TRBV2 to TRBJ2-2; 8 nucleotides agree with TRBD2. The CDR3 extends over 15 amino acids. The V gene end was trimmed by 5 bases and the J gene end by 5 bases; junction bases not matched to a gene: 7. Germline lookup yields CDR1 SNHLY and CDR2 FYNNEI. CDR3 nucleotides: TGTGCCAGCAGTCCCCCCAGCGGGGGAACCGGGGAGCTGTTTTTT. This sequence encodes CASSPPSGGTGELFF.

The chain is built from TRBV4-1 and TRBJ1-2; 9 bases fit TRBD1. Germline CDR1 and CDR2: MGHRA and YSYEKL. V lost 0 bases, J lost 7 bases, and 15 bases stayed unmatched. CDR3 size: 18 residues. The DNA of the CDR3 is TGCGCCAGCAGCCAAGACCTCGGGACAGGGTACCTCCTCTTTGGCTACACCTTC. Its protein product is CASSQDLGTGYLLFGYTF.

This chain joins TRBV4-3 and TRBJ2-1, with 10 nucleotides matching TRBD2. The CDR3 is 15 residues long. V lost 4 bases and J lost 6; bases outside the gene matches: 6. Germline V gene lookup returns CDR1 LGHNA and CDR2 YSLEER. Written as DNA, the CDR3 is TGCGCCAGCAGCCCCTCAGCGGGGGGGACCAATGAGCAGTTCTTC. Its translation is CASSPSAGGTNEQFF.

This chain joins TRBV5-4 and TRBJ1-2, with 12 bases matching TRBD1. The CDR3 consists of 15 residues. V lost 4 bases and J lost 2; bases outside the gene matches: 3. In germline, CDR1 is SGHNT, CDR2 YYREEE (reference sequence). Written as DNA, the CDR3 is TGTGCCAGCAGCGCGGGACAGGGGGCAAACTATGGCTACACCTTC. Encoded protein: CASSAGQGANYGYTF.

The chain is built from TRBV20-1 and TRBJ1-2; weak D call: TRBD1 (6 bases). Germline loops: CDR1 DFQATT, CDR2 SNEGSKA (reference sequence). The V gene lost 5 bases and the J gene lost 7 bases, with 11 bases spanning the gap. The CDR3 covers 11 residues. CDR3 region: CSALQGTGYTF. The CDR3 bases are TGCAGTGCTCTACAGGGAACTGGCTACACCTTC.

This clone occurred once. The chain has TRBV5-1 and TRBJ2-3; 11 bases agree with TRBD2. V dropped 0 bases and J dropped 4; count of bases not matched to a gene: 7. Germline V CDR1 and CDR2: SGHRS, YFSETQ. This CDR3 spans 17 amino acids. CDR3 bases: TGCGCCAGCAGCTTGGCTAGCGGGAGGAGGTGGGCAGATACGCAGTATTTT. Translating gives CASSLASGRRWADTQYF. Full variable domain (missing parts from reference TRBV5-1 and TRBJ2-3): KAGVTQTPRYLIKTRGQQVTLSCSPISGHRSVSWYQQTPGQGLQFLFEYFSETQRNKGNFPGRFSGRQFSNSRSEMNVSTLELGDSALYLCASSLASGRRWADTQYFGPGTRLTVL.

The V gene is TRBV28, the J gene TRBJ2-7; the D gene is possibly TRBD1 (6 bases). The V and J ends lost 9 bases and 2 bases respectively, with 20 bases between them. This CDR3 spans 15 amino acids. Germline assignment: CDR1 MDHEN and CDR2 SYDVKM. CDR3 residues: CASSSTNRVPYEQYF. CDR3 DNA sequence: TGTGCCAGTTCCTCAACTAACAGGGTTCCCTACGAGCAGTACTTC.

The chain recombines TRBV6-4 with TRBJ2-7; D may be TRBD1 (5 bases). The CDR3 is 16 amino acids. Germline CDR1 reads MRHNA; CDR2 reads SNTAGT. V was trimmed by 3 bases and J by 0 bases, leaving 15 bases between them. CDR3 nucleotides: TGTGCCAGCAGTGATGGGGCAGGGATCACCTCCTACGAGCAGTACTTC. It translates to CASSDGAGITSYEQYF.

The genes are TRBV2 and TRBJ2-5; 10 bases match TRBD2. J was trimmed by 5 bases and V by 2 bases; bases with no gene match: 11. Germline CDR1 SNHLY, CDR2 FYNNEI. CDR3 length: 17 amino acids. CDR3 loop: CASSESSGSPALETQYF. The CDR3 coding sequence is TGTGCCAGCAGTGAATCTAGCGGGAGTCCGGCTTTGGAGACCCAGTACTTC.

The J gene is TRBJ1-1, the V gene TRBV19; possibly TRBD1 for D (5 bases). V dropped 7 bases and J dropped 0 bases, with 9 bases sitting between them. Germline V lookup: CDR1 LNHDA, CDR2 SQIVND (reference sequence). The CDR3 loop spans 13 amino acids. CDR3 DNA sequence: TGTGCCAGTAATACAGGTCTGAACACTGAAGCTTTCTTT. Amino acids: CASNTGLNTEAFF.

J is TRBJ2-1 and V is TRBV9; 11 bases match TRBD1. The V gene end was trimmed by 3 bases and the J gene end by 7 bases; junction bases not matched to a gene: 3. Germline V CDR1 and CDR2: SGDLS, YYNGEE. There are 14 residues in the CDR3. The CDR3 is CASSAGTGGNEQFF. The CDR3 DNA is TGTGCCAGCAGCGCTGGGACAGGGGGAAATGAGCAGTTCTTC.

DNA for the CDR3: TGTGCCAGCAGTGAAACGCCCGTTTACAATAGCGGGAGCTACGAGCAGTACTTC. The encoded protein is CASSETPVYNSGSYEQYF. The rearrangement joins TRBV6-1 to TRBJ2-7; TRBD2 matches at 9 bases. Germline V lookup: CDR1 MNHNS, CDR2 SASEGT. Unmatched junction bases numbered 14, after V lost 2 bases and J lost 3 bases. The CDR3 length is 18 residues.

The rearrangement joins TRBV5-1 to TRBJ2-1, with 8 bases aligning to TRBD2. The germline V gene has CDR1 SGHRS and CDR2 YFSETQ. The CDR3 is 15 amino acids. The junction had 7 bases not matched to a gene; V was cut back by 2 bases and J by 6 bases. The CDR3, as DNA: TGCGCCAGCAGCTTTTCAGCGGGAGTGGTCAATGAGCAGTTCTTC. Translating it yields CASSFSAGVVNEQFF.

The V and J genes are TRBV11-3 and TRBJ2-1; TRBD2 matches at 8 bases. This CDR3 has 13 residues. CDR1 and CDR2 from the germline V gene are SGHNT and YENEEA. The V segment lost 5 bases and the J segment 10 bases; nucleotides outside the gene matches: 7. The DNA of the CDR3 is TGTGCCAGCAGCCCCCAGACGGGGGGGGAGCAGTTCTTC. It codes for CASSPQTGGEQFF. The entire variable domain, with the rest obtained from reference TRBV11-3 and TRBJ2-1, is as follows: EAGVVQSPRYKIIEKKQPVAFWCNPISGHNTLYWYLQNLGQGPELLIRYENEEAVDDSQLPKDRFSAERLKGVDSTLKIQPAELGDSAVYLCASSPQTGGEQFFGPGTRLTVL.

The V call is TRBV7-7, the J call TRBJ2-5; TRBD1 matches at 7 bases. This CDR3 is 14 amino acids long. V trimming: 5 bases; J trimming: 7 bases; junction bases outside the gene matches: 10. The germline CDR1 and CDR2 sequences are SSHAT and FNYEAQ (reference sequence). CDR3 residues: CASSPRGQGVTQYF. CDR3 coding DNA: TGTGCCAGCAGCCCCCGCGGGCAGGGGGTGACCCAGTACTTC.

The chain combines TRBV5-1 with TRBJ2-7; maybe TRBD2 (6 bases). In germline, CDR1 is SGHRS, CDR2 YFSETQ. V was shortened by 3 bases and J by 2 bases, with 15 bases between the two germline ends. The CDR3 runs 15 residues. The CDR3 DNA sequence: TGCGCCAGCAGCTCTTCTAGCGTCGGAGCCTACGAGCAGTACTTC. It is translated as CASSSSSVGAYEQYF.

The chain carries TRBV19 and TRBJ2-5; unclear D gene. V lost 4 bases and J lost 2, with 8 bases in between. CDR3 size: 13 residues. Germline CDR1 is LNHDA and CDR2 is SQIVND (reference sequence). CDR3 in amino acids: CASSTSLQETQYF. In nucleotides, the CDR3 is TGTGCCAGTAGTACGTCCCTACAAGAGACCCAGTACTTC.

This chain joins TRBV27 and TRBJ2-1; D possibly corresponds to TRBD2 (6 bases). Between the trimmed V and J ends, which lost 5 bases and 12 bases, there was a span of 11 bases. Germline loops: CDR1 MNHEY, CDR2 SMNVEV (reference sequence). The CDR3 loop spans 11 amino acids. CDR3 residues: CASSRAGGQFF. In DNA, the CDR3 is TGTGCCAGCAGTCGGGCCGGGGGGCAGTTCTTC.

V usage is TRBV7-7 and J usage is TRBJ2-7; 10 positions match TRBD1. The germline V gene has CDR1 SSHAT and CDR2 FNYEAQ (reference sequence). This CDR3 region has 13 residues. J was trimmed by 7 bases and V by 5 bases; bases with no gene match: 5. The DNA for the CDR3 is TGTGCCAGCAGCCAGGGACAGGGGACGGAGCAGTACTTC. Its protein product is CASSQGQGTEQYF.

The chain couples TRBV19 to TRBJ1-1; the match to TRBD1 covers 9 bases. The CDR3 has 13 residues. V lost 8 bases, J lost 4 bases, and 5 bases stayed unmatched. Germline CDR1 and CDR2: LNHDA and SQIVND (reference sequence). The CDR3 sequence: CASGTGGGTEAFF. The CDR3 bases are TGTGCCAGTGGAACAGGGGGCGGCACTGAAGCTTTCTTT.